These T cell receptor beta chains were read from a single sample in a study of cytomegalovirus exposure and HLA in healthy donors. Only in-frame clones appear in the TCRdb table, and some are missing; sequencing was by immunoSEQ multiplex PCR. The table shows 150,000 to 200,000 clones, with about 90% occurring only once. The sample consisted of PBMCs. Receptors were obtained from a girl under three years old in good health and CMV-seronegative. CDR3s include the opening cysteine and the closing phenylalanine or tryptophan. Fields, in order: V gene, D gene, clone size, J gene, CDR3 protein, CDR3 DNA. D genes are given only for firm matches. Expanded clones get a size class; other rows say once, few or many, or leave the size out.

v_gene: TRBV19; d_gene: -; abundance: -; j_gene: TRBJ1-1; CDR3aa: CASSVGRGTEAFF; CDR3nt: TGTGCCAGTAGTGTAGGGAGGGGCACTGAAGCTTTCTTT
v_gene: TRBV15; d_gene: -; abundance: -; j_gene: TRBJ2-2; CDR3aa: CATSRDLGPGELFF; CDR3nt: TGTGCCACCAGCAGAGACCTGGGCCCCGGGGAGCTGTTTTTT
v_gene: TRBV15; d_gene: -; abundance: -; j_gene: TRBJ2-1; CDR3aa: CATTSRRGGRYNEQFF; CDR3nt: TGTGCCACCACGTCCCGGAGGGGGGGCCGCTACAATGAGCAGTTCTTC
v_gene: TRBV10-2; d_gene: -; abundance: -; j_gene: TRBJ2-1; CDR3aa: CASRPSALEDRNEQFF; CDR3nt: TGCGCCAGCAGGCCCTCCGCACTAGAAGACCGCAATGAGCAGTTCTTC
v_gene: TRBV28; d_gene: TRBD1; abundance: -; j_gene: TRBJ2-1; CDR3aa: CASSPVGTGYNEQFF; CDR3nt: TGTGCCAGCAGCCCCGTCGGGACAGGATACAATGAGCAGTTCTTC
v_gene: TRBV27; d_gene: -; abundance: -; j_gene: TRBJ1-4; CDR3aa: CASSFLRATNEKLFF; CDR3nt: TGTGCCAGCAGTTTTCTAAGAGCAACTAATGAAAAACTGTTTTTT
v_gene: TRBV2; d_gene: TRBD1; abundance: -; j_gene: TRBJ1-1; CDR3aa: CASSQQGNSRTEAFF; CDR3nt: TGTGCCAGCAGTCAACAGGGGAACTCGAGGACTGAAGCTTTCTTT
v_gene: TRBV30; d_gene: -; abundance: -; j_gene: TRBJ1-5; CDR3aa: CAWGGAFSNQPQHF; CDR3nt: TGTGCCTGGGGAGGGGCTTTTAGCAATCAGCCCCAGCATTTT
v_gene: TRBV11-2; d_gene: -; abundance: -; j_gene: TRBJ2-7; CDR3aa: CASSRTLASYEQYF; CDR3nt: TGTGCCAGCAGCCGGACTCTCGCCTCCTACGAGCAGTACTTC
v_gene: TRBV27; d_gene: -; abundance: -; j_gene: TRBJ1-2; CDR3aa: CASSNRQNWAIYGYTF; CDR3nt: TGTGCCAGCAGTAACAGACAGAATTGGGCGATCTATGGCTACACCTTC
v_gene: TRBV9; d_gene: TRBD1; abundance: -; j_gene: TRBJ1-2; CDR3aa: CASSVWGDRGNYTF; CDR3nt: TGTGCCAGCAGCGTATGGGGGGACAGGGGAAATTACACCTTC
v_gene: TRBV6-6; d_gene: -; abundance: -; j_gene: TRBJ2-3; CDR3aa: CASAINTDTQYF; CDR3nt: TGTGCCAGCGCGATAAACACAGATACGCAGTATTTT
v_gene: TRBV5-1; d_gene: TRBD1; abundance: once; j_gene: TRBJ2-7; CDR3aa: CASSLTGEGYEQYF; CDR3nt: TGCGCCAGCAGCTTGACAGGGGAAGGCTACGAGCAGTACTTC
v_gene: TRBV2; d_gene: TRBD2; abundance: -; j_gene: TRBJ2-4; CDR3aa: CASSDLAGGLNIQYF; CDR3nt: TGTGCCAGCAGTGATCTAGCGGGGGGGCTCAACATTCAGTACTTC
v_gene: TRBV27; d_gene: -; abundance: few; j_gene: TRBJ1-3; CDR3aa: CASSSLTALSGNTIYF; CDR3nt: TGTGCCAGCAGTTCCTTGACAGCCCTCTCTGGAAACACCATATATTTT
v_gene: TRBV18; d_gene: TRBD2; abundance: -; j_gene: TRBJ2-7; CDR3aa: CASSAIAGETLQYF; CDR3nt: TGTGCCAGCTCAGCCATAGCGGGAGAGACCCTGCAGTACTTC
v_gene: TRBV6-4; d_gene: TRBD2; abundance: -; j_gene: TRBJ2-2; CDR3aa: CASRRLAGYTGELFF; CDR3nt: TGTGCCAGCAGAAGACTAGCGGGGTACACCGGGGAGCTGTTTTTT
v_gene: TRBV6-1; d_gene: -; abundance: -; j_gene: TRBJ1-2; CDR3aa: CASSEELRGLMRGYTF; CDR3nt: TGTGCCAGCAGTGAAGAACTCAGGGGCCTTATGAGGGGCTACACCTTC
v_gene: TRBV7-9; d_gene: -; abundance: -; j_gene: TRBJ1-1; CDR3aa: CSSGLNNAEAFF; CDR3nt: TGTTCCAGCGGCCTCAACAACGCTGAAGCTTTCTTT
v_gene: TRBV11-2; d_gene: -; abundance: -; j_gene: TRBJ1-4; CDR3aa: CASSLERTHEKLFF; CDR3nt: TGTGCCAGCAGCTTAGAGAGGACACATGAAAAACTGTTTTTT
v_gene: TRBV5-1; d_gene: -; abundance: -; j_gene: TRBJ1-6; CDR3aa: CASSLAFSSYNSPLHF; CDR3nt: TGCGCCAGCAGCTTGGCCTTTAGCTCCTATAATTCACCCCTCCACTTT
v_gene: TRBV19; d_gene: TRBD2; abundance: once; j_gene: TRBJ2-1; CDR3aa: CASSLREGNEQFF; CDR3nt: TGTGCCAGTAGTCTCCGGGAGGGCAATGAGCAGTTCTTC
v_gene: TRBV18; d_gene: -; abundance: once; j_gene: TRBJ1-2; CDR3aa: CASTSGTGRYGYTF; CDR3nt: TGTGCCAGCACCTCCGGAACAGGGCGCTATGGCTACACCTTC
v_gene: TRBV2; d_gene: TRBD2; abundance: -; j_gene: TRBJ2-3; CDR3aa: CASSETHSGDTQYF; CDR3nt: TGTGCCAGCAGTGAAACGCATAGCGGGGATACGCAGTATTTT
v_gene: TRBV5-1; d_gene: TRBD2; abundance: -; j_gene: TRBJ2-5; CDR3aa: CASSPLAGGEGETQYF; CDR3nt: TGCGCCAGCAGCCCTTTAGCGGGAGGTGAAGGAGAGACCCAGTACTTC
v_gene: TRBV2; d_gene: -; abundance: -; j_gene: TRBJ1-1; CDR3aa: CARMGEGIGAFF; CDR3nt: TGTGCCAGGATGGGGGAGGGGATCGGAGCTTTCTTT
v_gene: TRBV11-2; d_gene: TRBD2; abundance: -; j_gene: TRBJ2-5; CDR3aa: CASSTRGGLAGFQETQYF; CDR3nt: TGTGCCAGCAGCACCCGTGGGGGACTAGCGGGGTTCCAAGAGACCCAGTACTTC
v_gene: TRBV7-9; d_gene: -; abundance: -; j_gene: TRBJ1-1; CDR3aa: CASSYLAGPHPRGWTEAFF; CDR3nt: TGTGCCAGCAGCTACCTAGCGGGGCCTCACCCTCGAGGTTGGACTGAAGCTTTCTTT
v_gene: TRBV4-1; d_gene: -; abundance: -; j_gene: TRBJ2-5; CDR3aa: CASSQGRRNQETQYF; CDR3nt: TGCGCCAGCAGCCAAGGGAGGCGGAACCAAGAGACCCAGTACTTC
v_gene: TRBV9; d_gene: TRBD1; abundance: -; j_gene: TRBJ2-1; CDR3aa: CASSGPQGGSPNEQFF; CDR3nt: TGTGCCAGCAGCGGACCACAGGGGGGATCTCCCAATGAGCAGTTCTTC
v_gene: TRBV11-2; d_gene: -; abundance: -; j_gene: TRBJ2-7; CDR3aa: CASSLGHRTYEQYF; CDR3nt: TGTGCCAGCAGCTTAGGACACAGGACCTACGAGCAGTACTTC
v_gene: TRBV4-1; d_gene: TRBD2; abundance: -; j_gene: TRBJ2-1; CDR3aa: CASSQDPGLADNNEQFF; CDR3nt: TGCGCCAGCAGCCAAGACCCGGGACTAGCGGACAACAATGAGCAGTTCTTC
v_gene: TRBV6-6; d_gene: -; abundance: -; j_gene: TRBJ1-2; CDR3aa: CASSYAGLYRGYTF; CDR3nt: TGTGCCAGCAGTTACGCGGGACTGTATCGGGGCTACACCTTC
v_gene: TRBV7-2; d_gene: -; abundance: -; j_gene: TRBJ2-5; CDR3aa: CASSKNRVPETQYF; CDR3nt: TGTGCCAGCAGCAAAAACAGGGTCCCAGAGACCCAGTACTTC
v_gene: TRBV9; d_gene: TRBD2; abundance: once; j_gene: TRBJ2-5; CDR3aa: CASSGGAGGPGETQYF; CDR3nt: TGTGCCAGCAGCGGGGGAGCGGGAGGGCCGGGAGAGACCCAGTACTTC
v_gene: TRBV6-1; d_gene: -; abundance: -; j_gene: TRBJ1-6; CDR3aa: CASSEGHRVGISPLHF; CDR3nt: TGTGCCAGCAGTGAGGGACATCGGGTCGGAATTTCACCCCTCCACTTT
v_gene: TRBV5-6; d_gene: TRBD2; abundance: -; j_gene: TRBJ2-7; CDR3aa: CASSLTSVESYEQYF; CDR3nt: TGTGCCAGCAGCCTAACTAGCGTCGAGTCGTACGAGCAGTACTTC
v_gene: TRBV2; d_gene: TRBD1; abundance: -; j_gene: TRBJ1-2; CDR3aa: CASSFTGVGGYTF; CDR3nt: TGTGCCAGCAGTTTCACAGGGGTAGGGGGCTACACCTTC
v_gene: TRBV15; d_gene: -; abundance: -; j_gene: TRBJ2-5; CDR3aa: CATSSELSRETQYF; CDR3nt: TGTGCCACCAGCTCTGAACTTTCTAGAGAGACCCAGTACTTC
v_gene: TRBV4-1; d_gene: -; abundance: -; j_gene: TRBJ2-7; CDR3aa: CASSQSQVGYEQYF; CDR3nt: TGCGCCAGCAGCCAATCCCAGGTCGGCTACGAGCAGTACTTC
v_gene: TRBV7-6; d_gene: -; abundance: -; j_gene: TRBJ1-3; CDR3aa: CASSSGTPSGNTIYF; CDR3nt: TGTGCCAGCAGCTCCGGGACACCCTCTGGAAACACCATATATTTT
v_gene: TRBV5-1; d_gene: -; abundance: -; j_gene: TRBJ1-4; CDR3aa: CASSRDTINEKLFF; CDR3nt: TGCGCCAGCAGCCGGGACACGATAAATGAAAAACTGTTTTTT
v_gene: TRBV2; d_gene: TRBD2; abundance: -; j_gene: TRBJ2-2; CDR3aa: CAIQIAGTRGTGELFF; CDR3nt: TGTGCCATCCAAATAGCCGGGACTAGAGGTACCGGGGAGCTGTTTTTT
v_gene: TRBV5-1; d_gene: TRBD2; abundance: few; j_gene: TRBJ2-7; CDR3aa: CASRMGASGGNEQYF; CDR3nt: TGCGCCAGCAGAATGGGGGCTAGCGGGGGGAACGAGCAGTACTTC
v_gene: TRBV7-7; d_gene: TRBD2; abundance: -; j_gene: TRBJ2-3; CDR3aa: CASSAGLAATDTQYF; CDR3nt: TGTGCCAGCAGCGCCGGACTAGCGGCCACAGATACGCAGTATTTT
v_gene: TRBV13; d_gene: TRBD1; abundance: -; j_gene: TRBJ2-1; CDR3aa: CASSTGGGSYNEQFF; CDR3nt: TGTGCCAGCAGCACAGGGGGAGGCTCCTACAATGAGCAGTTCTTC
v_gene: TRBV5-1; d_gene: -; abundance: -; j_gene: TRBJ2-7; CDR3aa: CASSLVGGSYEQYF; CDR3nt: TGCGCCAGCAGCTTGGTGGGGGGCTCCTACGAGCAGTACTTC
v_gene: TRBV10-3; d_gene: -; abundance: -; j_gene: TRBJ2-4; CDR3aa: CAISESAGPIKNIQYF; CDR3nt: TGTGCCATCAGTGAGTCCGCGGGACCGATTAAAAACATTCAGTACTTC
v_gene: TRBV2; d_gene: TRBD2; abundance: -; j_gene: TRBJ2-3; CDR3aa: CASPLELSGSGSDTQYF; CDR3nt: TGTGCCAGCCCATTGGAACTTAGCGGGAGCGGTTCAGATACGCAGTATTTT
v_gene: TRBV19; d_gene: -; abundance: -; j_gene: TRBJ2-7; CDR3aa: CATSPGKTYEQYF; CDR3nt: TGTGCCACAAGTCCCGGGAAGACCTACGAGCAGTACTTC
v_gene: TRBV6-1; d_gene: TRBD1; abundance: once; j_gene: TRBJ2-7; CDR3aa: CASSGPTGKIYEQYF; CDR3nt: TGTGCCAGCAGTGGACCGACAGGGAAAATCTACGAGCAGTACTTC
v_gene: TRBV2; d_gene: TRBD2; abundance: -; j_gene: TRBJ2-5; CDR3aa: CASRLAGLQETQYF; CDR3nt: TGTGCCAGCAGACTAGCGGGTTTACAAGAGACCCAGTACTTC